This TCR beta chain was identified during a study of T cells in women clearing cervical HPV infection (dated by TCRdb to 2017 to 2018). For the study in its entirety: The cases were 20 to 30 women with histologically confirmed HPV16-related CIN3 or worse, and 2 of those women had invasive cancers. The exploratory proof-of-principle case-control study was nested within the Guanacaste HPV Natural History Study in Costa Rica and compared TCR repertoires across cervical HPV16 outcomes. The controls were over 20 women whose single incident HPV16 infection cleared within 12 months with no development of precancer or cancer. For cases, a median interval of approximately 140 days, with an interquartile range of roughly 85 to 220 days, was observed between lesion detection and blood sampling. Median age was about 30 years in cases versus 38 to 45 in controls, and baseline characteristics did not differ significantly. Case blood was taken at the visit when the lesion was first identified, whereas control blood was taken when infection was no longer detected. In the parent cohort, some 10,000 women aged 18 or older were enrolled in Guanacaste, Costa Rica, during about 1992 to 1994 and then followed for under 9 years. Since only a few of the women had HLA typing available, the possibility that HLA type was acting as a confounder could not be ruled out. Five blinded duplicates per group were added as quality controls, giving 60 or so samples: approximately 50 participants and 10 replicates. Cases and controls were matched on age within five years and on year of sample collection. Points the paper makes about the study in general: CIN3+ cases had significantly higher TCR repertoire richness than controls across sequencing depths, but evenness did not differ between the groups. Because the number of T cells in each sample was unknown, differences in richness could reflect differing T-cell content rather than repertoire biology. Because of the cross-sectional design, the study could not determine whether the associations came before infection or resulted from infection, and neither effector/memory subsets nor HPV-specific T cells were isolated. Random forest classifiers that combined richness and V gene abundances separated cases from controls with an estimated AUC of roughly 0.83. Cases had lower TRBV6-7 relative abundance than controls (about 0.099% versus 0.16%; Bonferroni P = 0.0008).

Every participant had a single incident cervical HPV16 infection, and women with prevalent HPV16 infections were excluded. Cervical HPV DNA was detected by MY09/MY11 PCR, and genotyping was performed by dot-blot hybridization. Roughly 16 mL of heparinized blood were centrifuged, and the buffy coat was split into aliquots, frozen at -30 degrees C, and then kept at -80 degrees C. QIAGEN kits were used to extract genomic DNA from the buffy coat specimens. TCR beta CDR3 regions were amplified by multiplex PCR from an average of roughly 1.1 ug genomic DNA per sample using the immunoSEQ assay. The assay corrected primer bias using a complete synthetic TCR repertoire to establish an amplification baseline. The amplicons were sequenced using the Illumina platform. In the original analysis: Sequence errors were corrected by clustering with frequency ratios and a modified nearest-neighbor algorithm, and the sequences were then analyzed in the immunoSEQ Analyzer using IMGT gene definitions. TCR richness and evenness were averaged over 20 rarefaction repeats at each rarefaction depth, excluding samples with fewer sequences than the depth. Wilcoxon rank sum tests with FDR correction were used to compare V, D and J gene relative abundances between the groups. For the blinded duplicates, the intraclass correlation was approximately 96% for TCR richness and averaged 76.4% across roughly 65 gene segments. Drawn from immuneACCESS, this table holds only the in-frame rearrangements with V and J called that TCRdb kept. Clones are partly lost; checked studies trace under half to an unresolved V gene and leave the rest unexplained. V and J calls and clone size are as listed in that table; D and trimming were resolved from the DNA. The sample table includes roughly 30,000 clones. The leading ten clones occupy more than 7% of the sample.

In the case of this clone: Its antigen has not been determined. The missing CDR3 end, 3 residues past where the read stops, is filled in from the germline J gene.

There are 12 amino acids in the CDR3, from cysteine to phenylalanine inclusive. The CDR3 was read in part: 27 bases, with the frame set at base 1. The germline V gene encodes CDR1 GTSNPN and CDR2 SVGIG (reference sequence). This chain joins TRBV30 to TRBJ1-2, with 7 bases matching TRBD1. This sequence was found in a woman aged 18-69 years with a cervical HPV16 infection that either progressed to CIN3+ or cleared (not recorded which). Sequenced sample: blood buffy coat. CDR3 sequence: CAWSVQGNDYTF. CDR3 DNA (partial): TGTGCCTGGAGTGTACAGGGGAATGAC.